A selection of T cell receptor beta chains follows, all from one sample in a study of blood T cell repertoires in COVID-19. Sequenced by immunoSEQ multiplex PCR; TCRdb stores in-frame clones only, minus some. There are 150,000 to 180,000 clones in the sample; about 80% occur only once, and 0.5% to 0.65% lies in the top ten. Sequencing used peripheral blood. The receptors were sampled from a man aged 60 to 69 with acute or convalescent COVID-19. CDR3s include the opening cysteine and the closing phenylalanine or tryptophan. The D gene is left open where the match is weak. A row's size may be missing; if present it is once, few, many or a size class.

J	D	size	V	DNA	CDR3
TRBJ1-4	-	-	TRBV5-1	TGCGCCAGCAGCGGGGGGGACCCGGACGTTTATGAAAAACTGTTTTTT	CASSGGDPDVYEKLFF
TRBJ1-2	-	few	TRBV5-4	TGTGCCAGCAGCTACTACCGAAGGGGGTTACACACCTTC	CASSYYRRGLHTF
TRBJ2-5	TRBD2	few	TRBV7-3	TGTGCCAGCAGCTGGGTGGGAGGGCCTCCAGAGACCCAGTACTTC	CASSWVGGPPETQYF
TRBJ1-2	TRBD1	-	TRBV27	TGTGCCAGCAGTTTATCCGGGACAGGGGTCTATGGCTACACCTTC	CASSLSGTGVYGYTF
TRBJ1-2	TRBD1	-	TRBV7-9	TGTGCCAGCAGCTTAGATCGGACAGGGGGTGCTTACACCTTC	CASSLDRTGGAYTF
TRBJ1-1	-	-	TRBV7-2	TGTGCCAGCAGCTCCAGGGCTGGGATGAACACTGAAGCTTTCTTT	CASSSRAGMNTEAFF
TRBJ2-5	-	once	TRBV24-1	TGTGCCACCGGACCAGACGGGGGAGAGACCCAGTACTTC	CATGPDGGETQYF
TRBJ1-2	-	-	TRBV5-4	TGTGCCAGCAGCTTGGACAGGGCCTACACCTTC	CASSLDRAYTF
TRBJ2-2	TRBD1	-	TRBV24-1	TGTGCCACCAGTGACGCGGGGACAGGGATCACCGGGGAGCTGTTTTTT	CATSDAGTGITGELFF
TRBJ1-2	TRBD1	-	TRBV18	TGTGCCAGCTCACAGATACCCGGACAGGCGGGCTATGGCTACACCTTC	CASSQIPGQAGYGYTF
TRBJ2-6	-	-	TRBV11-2	TGTGCCAGCAGCTTATCCCTAGGTTCAGCTGGGGCCAACGTCCTGACTTTC	CASSLSLGSAGANVLTF
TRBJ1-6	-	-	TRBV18	TGTGCCAGCTCACCGACAGAACATAATTCACCCCTCCACTTT	CASSPTEHNSPLHF
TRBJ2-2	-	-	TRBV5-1	TGCGCCAGCAGCCCAGAGGGGAACACCGGGGAGCTGTTTTTT	CASSPEGNTGELFF
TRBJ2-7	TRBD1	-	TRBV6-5	TGTGCCAGCAGTCGGGACAGGGTTACGATCGAGCAGTACTTC	CASSRDRVTIEQYF
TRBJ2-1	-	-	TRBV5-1	TGCGCCAGCAGCTTAAGCTTCAATGAGCAGTTCTTC	CASSLSFNEQFF
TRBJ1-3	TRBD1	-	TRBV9	TGTGCCAGCAGCGCCGGGGACAGCGGAAACACCATATATTTT	CASSAGDSGNTIYF
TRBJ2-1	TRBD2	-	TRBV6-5	TGTGCCAGCAGTTACGCCGGGGGGGGGACCTACAATGAGCAGTTCTTC	CASSYAGGGTYNEQFF
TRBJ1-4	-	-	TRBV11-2	TGTGCCAGCAGCTTAGATCGCGCTGCAACTAATGAAAAACTGTTTTTT	CASSLDRAATNEKLFF
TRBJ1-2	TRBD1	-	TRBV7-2	TGTGCCAGCAGCTTGGGGACAGGGGGCAAAGGCCATGGCTACACCTTC	CASSLGTGGKGHGYTF
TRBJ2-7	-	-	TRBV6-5	TGTGCCAGCAGTTACCTTGACGGAGCCTACGAGCAGTACTTC	CASSYLDGAYEQYF
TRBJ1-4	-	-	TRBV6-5	TGTGCCAGCAGGCCACCGGGGGGGGTGGAAAAACTGTTTTTT	CASRPPGGVEKLFF
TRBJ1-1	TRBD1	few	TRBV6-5	TGTGCCAGCAGCAACAGGGGGAACACTGAAGCTTTCTTT	CASSNRGNTEAFF
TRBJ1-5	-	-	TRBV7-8	TGTGCCAGCAGCTTATCCGGGGGCAATCAGCCCCAGCATTTT	CASSLSGGNQPQHF